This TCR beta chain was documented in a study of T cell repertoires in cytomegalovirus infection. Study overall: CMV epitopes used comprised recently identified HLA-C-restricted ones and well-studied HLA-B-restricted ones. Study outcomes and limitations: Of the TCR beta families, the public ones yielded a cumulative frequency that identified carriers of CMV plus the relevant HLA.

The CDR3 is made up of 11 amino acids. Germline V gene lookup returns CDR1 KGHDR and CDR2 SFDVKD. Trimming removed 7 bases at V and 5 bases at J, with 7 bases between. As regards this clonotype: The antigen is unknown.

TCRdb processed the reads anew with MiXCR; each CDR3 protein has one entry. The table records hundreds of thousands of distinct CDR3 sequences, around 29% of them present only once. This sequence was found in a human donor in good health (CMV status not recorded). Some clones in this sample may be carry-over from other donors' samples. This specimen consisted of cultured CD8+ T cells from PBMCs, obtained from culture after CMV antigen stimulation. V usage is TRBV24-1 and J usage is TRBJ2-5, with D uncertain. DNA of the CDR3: TGTGCCACCAGGTCCCGGGAGACCCAGTACTTC. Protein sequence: CATRSRETQYF.